This T cell receptor (beta chain) was recorded in a study of T-cell reconstitution after alpha-beta-depleted transplantation in children. Preparing the TCRbeta library involved the use of unique molecular identifiers. From the PCR reads, TCRdb called clonotypes with MiXCR, one entry per CDR3 protein. The table includes over 550,000 distinct CDR3 sequences, roughly a tenth detected once. Per the germline V gene, CDR1 is SQVTM and CDR2 is ANQGSEA. J lost 6 bases, V lost 5 bases, and 3 bases had no gene match. CDR3 length: 11 amino acids. This clonotype was recorded many times. Sequencing was performed on PBMCs from the stem cell graft donor, taken from the stem cell graft. The J gene is TRBJ1-2, the V gene TRBV29-1; 7 bases match TRBD1. The source of this sequence is a human donor who donated a stem cell graft to a child with acute myeloid leukemia. This CDR3 is CSVRQGDGYTF. CDR3 DNA sequence: TGCAGCGTTAGACAGGGAGATGGCTACACCTTC.